The clone carrying this TCR beta chain was picked up a small number of times. The antigen remains unidentified. One end of the junction varies from germline; a read error may be responsible. This sample was taken from a study of regulatory T cells in long-lasting Graves disease. At the level of the study: Graves' patients (newly diagnosed) had been on antithyroid drugs under 3 months. Study findings and constraints: TRBV28, TRBJ1-2 and TRBJ2-5 emerged as the favored segments in persistent disease.

Building the TCR beta libraries relied on iRepertoire HTBI primers, and CDR3 regions underwent Arm-PCR. TCRdb reanalysed the multiplex PCR reads using MiXCR and keeps one entry per CDR3 protein. The table has roughly 500,000 distinct CDR3 sequences, approximately 12% seen once. The CDR3 length is 13 residues. Germline lookup yields CDR1 MDHEN and CDR2 SYDVKM. Documented time point: newly diagnosed GD, antithyroid drugs for less than 3 months. TCR sequences were obtained from RNA taken from PBMCs. These data also featured in a second study, about T cells in Graves' hyperthyroidism and ophthalmopathy. That publication notes: Clonotypes that were expanded in thyroid above 0.001 mostly appeared in blood too.

The V and J genes are TRBV28 and TRBJ2-5; 7 bases fit TRBD2. Sequenced here: peripheral blood mononuclear cells (PBMCs), sampled at new diagnosis, from a patient treated with antithyroid drugs. The sequence derives from a woman in her 30s with Graves disease. The CDR3, as DNA: TGTGCCAGCAGTTTAGCGGGAGAAGAGACCCAGTGCTTC. Its translation: CASSLAGEETQCF.